The 26 T cell receptor beta chains listed next were all sequenced from one sample in a study of cytomegalovirus exposure and HLA in healthy donors. The PCR used 60 Vbeta and 13 Jbeta primers. Only in-frame clones appear in the TCRdb table, and some are missing; sequencing was by immunoSEQ multiplex PCR. The repertoire holds about 140,000 clones, more than 75% seen once, with approximately 1.8% in the top ten. The sequencing sample was made of PBMCs. The receptors were sampled from a man aged 40-49 years in good health and CMV-seronegative.

A few counts support this clone. This rearrangement joins TRBV29-1 to TRBJ2-3; perhaps TRBD1 as D (6 bases). The germline V gene encodes CDR1 SQVTM and CDR2 ANQGSEA. The germline V and J ends were trimmed by 7 bases and 5 bases, with 13 bases remaining between them. The CDR3 is 12 amino acids. CDR3 nucleotides: TGCAGCGGCTCAGGGGCGATAGATACGCAGTATTTT. This gives the protein CSGSGAIDTQYF.

The chain is built from TRBV15 and TRBJ1-5; perhaps TRBD1 as D (6 bases). The CDR3 length is 14 residues. CDR1 LNHNV and CDR2 YYDKDF come from the germline V gene (reference sequence). The germline V and J ends were trimmed by 3 bases and 4 bases, with 10 bases remaining between them. This CDR3 reads CATSSGQWNQPQHF. The CDR3 DNA follows: TGTGCCACCAGCAGTGGACAGTGGAATCAGCCCCAGCATTTT.

The V and J genes are TRBV6-1 and TRBJ1-1; 10 bases match TRBD1. The junction had 7 bases not matched to a gene; V was cut back by 3 bases and J by 6 bases. The length of the CDR3 is 15 residues. Germline CDR1 MNHNS, CDR2 SASEGT. This chain's CDR3 is CASSESDRGVAEAFF. CDR3 sequence (DNA): TGTGCCAGCAGTGAGTCGGACAGGGGGGTCGCTGAAGCTTTCTTT.

The chain is built from TRBV29-1 and TRBJ2-2, with D tentatively TRBD1 (6 bases). Germline V lookup: CDR1 SQVTM, CDR2 ANQGSEA. V was trimmed by 5 bases and J by 1 base, leaving 11 bases between them. The CDR3 spans 14 residues. The CDR3 DNA reads as TGCAGCGTTACCGGGACACTGAACACCGGGGAGCTGTTTTTT. Translation gives CSVTGTLNTGELFF.

The rearrangement uses TRBV6-1 and TRBJ2-1; 8 nucleotides align to TRBD2. CDR1 and CDR2 (germline): MNHNS, SASEGT. This CDR3 is 16 amino acids long. V shed 1 base and J 8 bases; nucleotides not matched to a gene: 10. CDR3 nucleotide sequence: TGTGCCAGCAGTGAAGAGGGCGGGGGGATGTTCGATGAGCAGTTCTTC. This codes for CASSEEGGGMFDEQFF.

The chain recombines TRBV5-6 with TRBJ2-7, with TRBD2 matching 15 bases. This CDR3 comprises 15 residues. Germline V gene data show CDR1 as SGHDT and CDR2 as YYEEEE. J was trimmed by 4 bases and V by 3 bases; bases with no gene match: 2. DNA of the CDR3: TGTGCCAGCAGCTCGGGACTAGCGGGAGGTTACGAGCAGTACTTC. This sequence encodes CASSSGLAGGYEQYF.

The chain employs TRBV2 and TRBJ2-7; 7 bases agree with TRBD2. Unmatched junction bases numbered 8, after V lost 0 bases and J lost 6 bases. CDR1 and CDR2 (germline): SNHLY, FYNNEI. This CDR3 contains 15 residues. The CDR3 sequence: CASSEASGLVSEQYF. The DNA for the CDR3 is TGTGCCAGCAGTGAAGCCTCCGGACTAGTAAGCGAGCAGTACTTC.

DNA for the CDR3: TGTGCCAGCAGCCTTATCCTTGGGGGGGGGACTAAGGCAGATACGCAGTATTTT. Protein product: CASSLILGGGTKADTQYF. The chain has TRBV4-2 and TRBJ2-3, with 7 bases aligning to TRBD2. This CDR3 is 18 amino acids long. Germline CDR1 is LGHNA and CDR2 is YNFKEQ. After removal of 4 bases from V and 4 bases from J, the junction contained 17 bases not matched to a gene.

This clone was seen only a few times. This chain connects TRBV6-5 to TRBJ2-7; tentative D call: TRBD1 (6 bases). Germline V gene lookup returns CDR1 MNHEY and CDR2 SVGAGI. The CDR3 is 14 residues long. Trimming shortened V by 5 bases and J by 6 bases, and 17 bases separated the two germline ends. The CDR3 coding sequence is TGTGCCAGCAGTGAAGGAAAAGCAGGGGTCGAGCAGTACTTC. Translated, it gives CASSEGKAGVEQYF.

V usage is TRBV7-6 and J usage is TRBJ2-5, with 8 bases aligning to TRBD1. Looked up from germline, CDR1 is SGHVS and CDR2 is FNYEAQ. V lost 1 base to trimming and J lost 2 bases; unmatched junction nucleotides: 9. CDR3 size: 17 residues. CDR3 in DNA: TGTGCCAGCAGCTTAGGTCCCGACAGGGGCAAACAAGAGACCCAGTACTTC. It specifies CASSLGPDRGKQETQYF.

The CDR3 nucleotides read TGTGCCAGCAGCCAAGATACCAGGGTAGGCAGGAGCAATCAGCCCCAGCATTTT. Translating gives CASSQDTRVGRSNQPQHF. V is TRBV4-2 and J is TRBJ1-5, with a weak D call TRBD1 (5 bases). Germline CDR1 reads LGHNA; CDR2 reads YNFKEQ. This CDR3 is built from 18 residues. Trimming took 0 bases from V and 1 from J, leaving 16 bases between them.

The chain is built from TRBV4-2 and TRBJ2-1; 10 bases fit TRBD2. The germline gives CDR1 LGHNA, CDR2 YNFKEQ. The trim removed 2 bases at V and 4 bases at J, leaving 8 bases unmatched. The CDR3 runs to 17 residues. DNA for the CDR3: TGTGCCAGCAGCCAACTAGCGGGGGAAACCGGTTACAATGAGCAGTTCTTC. This translates into CASSQLAGETGYNEQFF.

J is TRBJ2-1 and V is TRBV5-1; TRBD2 is a possible D gene (7 bases). V was trimmed by 7 bases and J by 7 bases, leaving 12 bases between them. The CDR3 contains 12 residues. Germline V CDR1 and CDR2: SGHRS, YFSETQ. CDR3 sequence reads: CASQKGGNEQFF. CDR3 sequence (DNA): TGCGCCAGCCAGAAGGGGGGGAATGAGCAGTTCTTC.

The rearrangement uses TRBV6-1 and TRBJ2-1, with TRBD2 identical over 8 bases. V lost 8 bases, J lost 3 bases, and 6 bases stayed unmatched. Germline V gene lookup returns CDR1 MNHNS and CDR2 SASEGT. This CDR3 region has 14 residues. CDR3 residues: CASSLSGDYNEQFF. In nucleotides, the CDR3 is TGTGCCAGCTCGCTTAGCGGGGACTACAATGAGCAGTTCTTC.

This chain links TRBV5-1 with TRBJ2-3; 16 bases fit TRBD2. J was trimmed by 3 bases and V by 4 bases; bases with no gene match: 2. The germline CDR1 and CDR2 sequences are SGHRS and YFSETQ. The CDR3 length is 16 residues. The CDR3 DNA follows: TGCGCCAGCAGCCCGGGACTAGCGGGGGGGACAGATACGCAGTATTTT. Protein: CASSPGLAGGTDTQYF. Looking up the rest from reference TRBV5-1 and TRBJ2-3 gives the full variable domain: KAGVTQTPRYLIKTRGQQVTLSCSPISGHRSVSWYQQTPGQGLQFLFEYFSETQRNKGNFPGRFSGRQFSNSRSEMNVSTLELGDSALYLCASSPGLAGGTDTQYFGPGTRLTVL.

This rearrangement joins TRBV5-5 to TRBJ1-4, with 8 bases matching TRBD1. Trimming at V came to 0 bases and at J to 6 bases, leaving 4 bases not matched to a gene. The CDR3 sequence is 15 residues long. Germline CDR1 and CDR2: SGHKS and YYEKEE (reference sequence). The CDR3 DNA reads TGTGCCAGCAGCTTGGTCCCGGACAGGGATGAAAAACTGTTTTTT. Amino acid sequence: CASSLVPDRDEKLFF.

The chain has TRBV10-3 and TRBJ2-5; weak D call: TRBD1 (6 bases). The J call is uncertain, as TRBJ2-7 better fits the DNA end. The CDR3 runs to 17 residues. CDR1 is ENHRY and CDR2 is SYGVKD in the germline V gene. CDR3 in DNA: TGTGCCATCAGTGGAGGGGGTCGTACAGTTACGACCTACGAGCAGTACTTC. Translated: CAISGGGRTVTTYEQYF.

The chain uses TRBV2 and TRBJ2-5; a possible D gene is TRBD2 (6 bases). The J call may not be correct, given that the DNA end is closer to TRBJ2-7. CDR1 is SNHLY, CDR2 FYNNEI, per germline. The CDR3 covers 14 residues. DNA of the CDR3: TGTGCCATAACCCCCCTAGCGCCCACCTACGAGCAGTACTTC. Its translation is CAITPLAPTYEQYF.

V gene TRBV19 combines with J gene TRBJ1-2, with a weak D call TRBD1 (6 bases). CDR1 is LNHDA and CDR2 is SQIVND in the germline V gene (reference sequence). V was pared by 2 bases and J by 1 base, with 23 bases between. The CDR3 loop spans 19 amino acids. CDR3 bases: TGTGCCAGTAGTATAAATGCAGGGGTTATCTCAAACTATAACTATGGCTACACCTTC. Protein sequence: CASSINAGVISNYNYGYTF.

Notes on this clone: Other DNA sequences of this sample code for an identical CDR3. This chain links TRBV30 with TRBJ2-1, with a tentative D call TRBD2 (5 bases). There are 14 residues in the CDR3. The germline CDR1 and CDR2 sequences are GTSNPN and SVGIG (reference sequence). The V end lost 1 base, the J end lost 2 bases, and 9 bases lay between the germline ends. CDR3 loop: CAWSGQTTYNEQFF. DNA of the CDR3: TGTGCCTGGAGTGGCCAGACTACCTACAATGAGCAGTTCTTC.

The CDR3 region is CASSPGGLGGYTF. The DNA for the CDR3 is TGTGCCAGCAGCCCGGGAGGACTGGGAGGCTACACCTTC. The J gene is TRBJ1-2, the V gene TRBV7-6; D uncertain. The CDR3 spans 13 residues. Deletions cut 5 bases from V and 8 bases from J, with 15 bases between. CDR1 and CDR2 from the germline V gene are SGHVS and FNYEAQ.

This sequence joins TRBV4-2 and TRBJ2-7, with D possibly TRBD2 on 6 matching bases. The CDR3 extends over 15 amino acids. With 0 bases removed from V and 3 bases from J, the gap between germline ends came to 12 bases. Germline-derived CDR1 and CDR2 are LGHNA and YNFKEQ. CDR3 in amino acids: CASSQEFGGIYEQYF. CDR3 DNA: TGTGCCAGCAGCCAAGAGTTTGGAGGGATCTACGAGCAGTACTTC.

This rearrangement joins TRBV30 to TRBJ2-5; tentative D call: TRBD2 (5 bases). V was clipped by 5 bases and J by 3 bases, with 16 bases between them. The CDR3 totals 14 residues. CDR1 is GTSNPN and CDR2 is SVGIG in the germline V gene (reference sequence). In DNA form, the CDR3 reads TGTGCCTGGGAAGACACGGGGAAAAAAGAGACCCAGTACTTC. Amino acid sequence: CAWEDTGKKETQYF.

The chain has TRBV6-5 and TRBJ1-1, with a tentative D call TRBD1 (6 bases). This CDR3 contains 16 residues. The ends were cut back, 0 bases at V and 6 bases at J, with 17 bases in the middle. Germline values: CDR1 MNHEY, CDR2 SVGAGI. The CDR3 DNA reads TGTGCCAGCAGTTACTCAGCGGGGGGGCAGGTGGCTGAAGCTTTCTTT. Its protein is CASSYSAGGQVAEAFF.

This clone appeared a few times. The chain recombines TRBV7-6 with TRBJ2-6; 8 positions agree with TRBD1. The CDR3 runs to 16 residues. The germline V gene encodes CDR1 SGHVS and CDR2 FNYEAQ. V shed 5 bases and J 2 bases; nucleotides not matched to a gene: 5. The CDR3 protein is CASSVSGGAGANVLTF. CDR3 coding DNA: TGTGCCAGCAGCGTCTCAGGGGGCGCTGGGGCCAACGTCCTGACTTTC.

This chain joins TRBV9 and TRBJ2-5; perhaps TRBD2 as D (5 bases). CDR1 and CDR2 (germline): SGDLS, YYNGEE. Trimming shortened V by 0 bases and J by 4 bases, and 10 bases separated the two germline ends. CDR3 length: 14 residues. The CDR3 loop is CASSVGTLGETQYF. The CDR3 region has the DNA TGTGCCAGCAGCGTAGGGACTCTCGGAGAGACCCAGTACTTC.